The 3 T cell receptor beta chains presented below share a single source sample, sequenced in a study of beta chain features in type 1 diabetes. Study conclusions and caveats: All four CD4+ subsets from Type 1 diabetes patients carried moderately but significantly shorter TCRB CDR3s.

The antigens these receptors bind are not known. cDNA synthesis used the whole RNA isolate, giving expressed TCRB sequences. TCRdb's table, derived via immunoSEQ multiplex PCR, lists solely in-frame clones and lacks some. In the table there are 600,000 to 700,000 clones, over 10% of which are singletons. The sequenced sample was naive CD4+ T cells from blood. Every receptor here comes from a man between 25 and 39 years old with type 1 diabetes.

The chain is built from TRBV11-2 and TRBJ2-3; D perhaps matches TRBD2 (5 bases). V was trimmed by 5 bases and J by 2 bases, leaving 17 bases between them. Germline lookup yields CDR1 SGHAT and CDR2 FQNNGV. The CDR3 runs 16 residues. CDR3 protein: CASSNNRGWNTDTQYF. CDR3 coding DNA: TGTGCCAGCAGCAATAATCGAGGGTGGAACACAGATACGCAGTATTTT.

V usage is TRBV29-1 and J usage is TRBJ1-1, with TRBD1 identical over 7 bases. Germline assignment: CDR1 SQVTM and CDR2 ANQGSEA. The trim removed 7 bases at V and 0 bases at J, leaving 14 bases unmatched. The CDR3 is 16 residues long. The CDR3 DNA reads as TGCAGCGGGAGAGATGGATCGGGACAGTTGAACACTGAAGCTTTCTTT. Its protein product is CSGRDGSGQLNTEAFF.

Here the CDR3 reads CASSERDRSHGYTF. The CDR3 nucleotides are TGTGCCAGCAGTGAACGGGACAGGTCCCATGGCTACACCTTC. This chain joins TRBV2 and TRBJ1-2; 8 positions agree with TRBD1. The J segment lost 6 bases and the V segment lost 2 bases, leaving 5 bases of the junction unmatched. CDR1 is SNHLY, CDR2 FYNNEI, per germline. The length of the CDR3 is 14 residues.